The 10 T cell receptor beta chains given below trace back to one sample, sequenced in a study of T cell responses to AZD1222 COVID-19 vaccine. Using immunoSEQ multiplex PCR, the repertoire was profiled, and TCRdb retains in-frame clones only, with some absent. The sample shows 150,000 or so clones, about 94% of them seen only once. Sequenced material: peripheral blood, taken on day 0 of AZD1222 vaccination. The receptors were gathered from an adult in good health.

The chain has TRBV28 and TRBJ2-1, with D possibly being TRBD1 or TRBD2 (5 bases each). CDR1 is MDHEN, CDR2 SYDVKM, per germline. This CDR3 comprises 14 residues. V was cut by 2 bases and J by 14 bases, with 19 bases left in between. The CDR3 spells CASSLRDQLQWKFF. CDR3 DNA: TGTGCCAGCAGTTTACGGGACCAACTACAATGGAAGTTCTTC.

This clone appeared a single time. The rearrangement links TRBV10-2 to TRBJ2-5; the match to TRBD2 covers 7 bases. CDR1 is WSHSY and CDR2 is SAAADI in the germline V gene. J gave up 4 bases and V 0 bases, and 8 bases lay outside the gene matches. The CDR3 has 16 amino acids. The CDR3 reads CASSESGGSPRETQYF. The CDR3, as DNA: TGCGCCAGCAGTGAGTCGGGCGGGAGTCCTAGAGAGACCCAGTACTTC.

The V gene is TRBV7-6, the J gene TRBJ2-2; 8 bases agree with TRBD2. The CDR3 covers 17 residues. CDR1 is SGHVS, CDR2 FNYEAQ, per germline. V was clipped by 6 bases and J by 7 bases; unmatched bases: 16. The CDR3, as DNA: TGTGCCAGCAGGCCAGGACCACGGGAGGGCCCCGGCGGGGAGCTGTTTTTT. It is translated as CASRPGPREGPGGELFF.

This chain joins TRBV9 and TRBJ2-1; TRBD2 matches at 9 bases. V lost 0 bases, J lost 4 bases, and 11 bases stayed unmatched. The germline V gene encodes CDR1 SGDLS and CDR2 YYNGEE. This CDR3 spans 18 amino acids. CDR3 in DNA: TGTGCCAGCAGCGTAGTTTCATTTGGGACTAGCCGATACAATGAGCAGTTCTTC. Amino acid sequence: CASSVVSFGTSRYNEQFF.

The chain employs TRBV7-2 and TRBJ2-1; 11 bases agree with TRBD2. This CDR3 region has 16 residues. CDR1 SGHTA and CDR2 FQGNSA come from the germline V gene. V was clipped by 3 bases and J by 3 bases; unmatched bases: 4. The CDR3: CASSFPTSGIYNEQFF. CDR3 sequence (DNA): TGTGCCAGCAGCTTCCCGACTAGCGGGATCTACAATGAGCAGTTCTTC.

The V and J genes are TRBV3-1 (or the pseudogene TRBV3-2) and TRBJ1-4; tentative D call: TRBD1 (5 bases). The CDR3 spans 14 residues. V lost 2 bases, J lost 6 bases, and 10 bases lay in between. Germline V gene sequence: CDR1 LGHDT, CDR2 YNNKEL (reference sequence). The CDR3 DNA is TGTGCCAGCAGCCAAAAGGGACCCCATGAAAAACTGTTTTTT. Its protein product is CASSQKGPHEKLFF.

The chain couples TRBV6-1 to TRBJ1-3; D perhaps matches TRBD1 (5 bases). Germline V lookup: CDR1 MNHNS, CDR2 SASEGT. V lost 1 base and J 6 bases, leaving 16 bases between the germline ends. The CDR3 totals 16 residues. CDR3 in amino acids: CASSEVTAPLANTIYF. DNA of the CDR3: TGTGCCAGCAGTGAAGTGACAGCCCCTCTTGCAAACACCATATATTTT.

V usage is TRBV5-1 and J usage is TRBJ1-1; D unclear. V gave up 4 bases and J gave up 1 base, with 8 bases separating them. The CDR3 covers 13 residues. CDR1 is SGHRS and CDR2 is YFSETQ in the germline V gene. CDR3 residues: CASSDPANTEAFF. CDR3 coding DNA: TGCGCCAGCAGCGACCCAGCGAACACTGAAGCTTTCTTT.

This chain connects TRBV29-1 to TRBJ1-1; D not resolved. Trimming removed 4 bases from V and 7 bases from J, with 10 bases in between. The CDR3 is made up of 11 amino acids. Germline V gene data show CDR1 as SQVTM and CDR2 as ANQGSEA. The chain's CDR3 is CSVGLADEAFF. Here the CDR3 DNA reads TGCAGCGTTGGCCTCGCGGATGAAGCTTTCTTT.

The chain is built from TRBV6-4 and TRBJ1-2; D remains ambiguous. Trimming took off 3 bases at V and 6 bases at J, with 8 bases between the two ends. Looked up from germline, CDR1 is MRHNA and CDR2 is SNTAGT. The CDR3 runs to 12 residues. The CDR3 loop reads CASSEGSHGYTF. The DNA of the CDR3 is TGTGCCAGCAGTGAGGGGTCCCATGGCTACACCTTC.